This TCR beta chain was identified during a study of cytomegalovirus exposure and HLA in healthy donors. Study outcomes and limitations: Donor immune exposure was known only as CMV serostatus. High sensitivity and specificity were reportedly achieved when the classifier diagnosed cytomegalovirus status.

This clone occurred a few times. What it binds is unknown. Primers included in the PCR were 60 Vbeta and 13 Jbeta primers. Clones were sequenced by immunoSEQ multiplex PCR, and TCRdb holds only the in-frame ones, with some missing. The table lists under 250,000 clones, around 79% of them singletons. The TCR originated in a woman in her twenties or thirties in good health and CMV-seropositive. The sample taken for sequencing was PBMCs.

Written as DNA, the CDR3 is TGCGCCAGCAGTGAGTCGACCGGGACAGGGAGTAGCTCCTACGAGCAGTACTTC. Its protein is CASSESTGTGSSSYEQYF. V and J are TRBV10-1 and TRBJ2-7; 9 nucleotides align to TRBD1. CDR1 WNHNN and CDR2 SYGVQD come from the germline V gene (reference sequence). The CDR3 spans 18 residues. With V trimmed by 0 bases and J by 0 bases, 9 bases remained unmatched.